Sequencing of this T cell receptor (beta chain) was carried out in a study of regulatory T cells in long-lasting Graves disease. In the study overall: By definition, persistent Graves' disease involved antithyroid drugs for over 5 years alongside positive TSH receptor antibodies. Findings and limits, study-wide: Study was limited to peripheral blood, excluding thyroid tissue. Relative to new patients (966), persistent patients exhibited greater sharing of public clonotypes (approximately 3,000).

Time point indicated: persistent/refractory GD, antithyroid drugs over 5 years with positive TRAb. Extracted PBMC RNA gave rise to the TCR library. Criteria from the American Thyroid Association guidelines were applied to diagnose Graves' disease. With iRepertoire HTBI primers and Arm-PCR of CDR3 regions, TCR beta libraries were built. TCRdb called the multiplex PCR reads again in MiXCR, with one record for every CDR3 protein. The table lists roughly 450,000 distinct CDR3 sequences, 20% to 30% of them singletons. About this clonotype: Its antigen remains unknown.

Germline CDR1 SGHNT, CDR2 YYREEE (reference sequence). CDR3 length: 15 residues. The V end lost 4 bases, the J end lost 3 bases, and 17 bases lay between the germline ends. This chain links TRBV5-4 with TRBJ2-7; perhaps TRBD1 as D (7 bases). The origin of this receptor is a female donor with Graves disease. This material consisted of peripheral blood mononuclear cells (PBMCs), taken when the disease was refractory, from a patient treated with antithyroid drugs. CDR3: CASSHGGQRGYEQYF. The CDR3 bases are TGTGCCAGCAGCCACGGGGGACAGCGAGGCTACGAGCAGTACTTC.